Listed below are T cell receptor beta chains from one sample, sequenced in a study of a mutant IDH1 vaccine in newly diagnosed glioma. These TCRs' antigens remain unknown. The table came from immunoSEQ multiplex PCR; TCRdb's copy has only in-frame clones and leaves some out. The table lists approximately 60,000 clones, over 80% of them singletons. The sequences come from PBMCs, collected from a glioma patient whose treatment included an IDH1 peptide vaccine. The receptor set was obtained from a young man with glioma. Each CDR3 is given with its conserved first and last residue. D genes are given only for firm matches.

CDR3 protein: CASSLGLAGALSTDTQYF; D gene: TRBD2; V gene: TRBV7-9; J gene: TRBJ2-3
CDR3 protein: CASSSLAGGRNEQFF; D gene: TRBD2; V gene: TRBV19; J gene: TRBJ2-1
CDR3 protein: CASSQVEGRKDTQYF; D gene: .; V gene: TRBV4-1; J gene: TRBJ2-3
CDR3 protein: CASSLPAGSTDTQYF; D gene: .; V gene: TRBV11-3; J gene: TRBJ2-3
CDR3 protein: CASSFRGSSYNSPLHF; D gene: .; V gene: TRBV5-6; J gene: TRBJ1-6
CDR3 protein: CASSTWAGTETYEQYF; D gene: .; V gene: TRBV19; J gene: TRBJ2-7
CDR3 protein: CASSFAVGLAPYEQYF; D gene: TRBD2; V gene: TRBV28; J gene: TRBJ2-7
CDR3 protein: CASSLRGGDLGNQPQHF; D gene: .; V gene: TRBV27; J gene: TRBJ1-5
CDR3 protein: CASRVTEYTEAFF; D gene: .; V gene: TRBV7-9; J gene: TRBJ1-1
CDR3 protein: CASSLGRGSTGELFF; D gene: TRBD2; V gene: TRBV13; J gene: TRBJ2-2
CDR3 protein: CASSPRGSGRGAGANVLTF; D gene: .; V gene: TRBV9; J gene: TRBJ2-6
CDR3 protein: CASSPRQGVRGTGELFF; D gene: TRBD1; V gene: TRBV14; J gene: TRBJ2-2
CDR3 protein: CASGGTGDANQPQHF; D gene: TRBD1; V gene: TRBV12-5; J gene: TRBJ1-5
CDR3 protein: CASRIRSTDTQYF; D gene: .; V gene: TRBV2; J gene: TRBJ2-3
CDR3 protein: CASSYSSLQGREKLFF; D gene: .; V gene: TRBV6-6; J gene: TRBJ1-4
CDR3 protein: CASSLARGQGTDTQYF; D gene: TRBD1; V gene: TRBV5-1; J gene: TRBJ2-3
CDR3 protein: CAWSHGGQETQYF; D gene: .; V gene: TRBV30; J gene: TRBJ2-5
CDR3 protein: CASSFNRAKLFF; D gene: .; V gene: TRBV7-2; J gene: TRBJ1-4
CDR3 protein: CASSTRWGGTNYGYTF; D gene: .; V gene: TRBV7-8; J gene: TRBJ1-2
CDR3 protein: CAISDRVTDTQYF; D gene: .; V gene: TRBV10-3; J gene: TRBJ2-3
CDR3 protein: CASSNRLAPPDNEQFF; D gene: TRBD2; V gene: TRBV10-1; J gene: TRBJ2-1
CDR3 protein: CATREDSSSYGYTF; D gene: .; V gene: TRBV15; J gene: TRBJ1-2
CDR3 protein: CASSLAGGQETQYF; D gene: TRBD2; V gene: TRBV5-1; J gene: TRBJ2-5
CDR3 protein: CASSPPARGTYEQYF; D gene: .; V gene: TRBV18; J gene: TRBJ2-7
CDR3 protein: CASSLVGQGNNSPLHF; D gene: .; V gene: TRBV11-2; J gene: TRBJ1-6
CDR3 protein: CASSELVSSSVAYF; D gene: .; V gene: TRBV25-1; J gene: TRBJ2-7
CDR3 protein: CASSFGQFSGANVLTF; D gene: .; V gene: TRBV5-4; J gene: TRBJ2-6
CDR3 protein: CASSFWISSARRGTDTQYF; D gene: .; V gene: TRBV28; J gene: TRBJ2-3